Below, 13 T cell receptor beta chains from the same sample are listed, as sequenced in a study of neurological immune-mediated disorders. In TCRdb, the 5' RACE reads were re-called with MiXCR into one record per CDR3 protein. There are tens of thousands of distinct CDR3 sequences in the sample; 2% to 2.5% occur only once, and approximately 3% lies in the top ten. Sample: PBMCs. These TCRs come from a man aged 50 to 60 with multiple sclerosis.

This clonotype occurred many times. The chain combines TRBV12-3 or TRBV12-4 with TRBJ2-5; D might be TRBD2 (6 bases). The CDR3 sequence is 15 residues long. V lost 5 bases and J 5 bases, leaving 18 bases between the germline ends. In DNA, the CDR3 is TGTGCCAGCAGTCCCTTTGGGCGGGGTGGTGAGACCCAGTACTTC. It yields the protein CASSPFGRGGETQYF.

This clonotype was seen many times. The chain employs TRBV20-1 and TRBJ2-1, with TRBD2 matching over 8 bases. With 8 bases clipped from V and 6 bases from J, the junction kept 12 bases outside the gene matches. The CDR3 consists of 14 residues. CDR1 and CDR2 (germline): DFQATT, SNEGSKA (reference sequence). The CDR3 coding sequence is TGCAGTACCACCGGGACTAGAATTTCCAATGAGCAGTTCTTC. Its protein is CSTTGTRISNEQFF.

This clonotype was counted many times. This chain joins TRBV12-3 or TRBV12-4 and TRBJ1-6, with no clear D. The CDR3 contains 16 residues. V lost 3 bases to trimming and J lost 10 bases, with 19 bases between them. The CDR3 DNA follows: TGTGCCAGCAGTTTCGGCGACACCACTCGCGGGTCACCCCTCCACTTT. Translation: CASSFGDTTRGSPLHF.

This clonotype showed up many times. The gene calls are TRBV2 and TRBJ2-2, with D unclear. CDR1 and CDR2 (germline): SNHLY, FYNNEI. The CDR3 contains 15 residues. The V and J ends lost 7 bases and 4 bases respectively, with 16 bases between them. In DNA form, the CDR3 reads TGTGCCAGCATATCCGTTCAAGCTTTCACCGGGGAGCTGTTTTTT. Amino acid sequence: CASISVQAFTGELFF.

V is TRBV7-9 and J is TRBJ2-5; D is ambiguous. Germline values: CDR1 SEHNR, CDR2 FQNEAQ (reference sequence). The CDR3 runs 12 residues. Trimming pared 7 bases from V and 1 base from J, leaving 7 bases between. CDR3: CASTRIQETQYF. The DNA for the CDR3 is TGTGCCAGCACCCGGATCCAAGAGACCCAGTACTTC.

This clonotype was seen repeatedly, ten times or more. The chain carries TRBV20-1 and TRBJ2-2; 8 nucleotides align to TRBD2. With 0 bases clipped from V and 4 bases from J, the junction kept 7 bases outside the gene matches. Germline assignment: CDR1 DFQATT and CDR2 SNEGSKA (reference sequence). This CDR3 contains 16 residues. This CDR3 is CSARDLAGSSTGELFF. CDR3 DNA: TGCAGTGCTAGAGACTTAGCGGGGTCAAGCACCGGGGAGCTGTTTTTT.

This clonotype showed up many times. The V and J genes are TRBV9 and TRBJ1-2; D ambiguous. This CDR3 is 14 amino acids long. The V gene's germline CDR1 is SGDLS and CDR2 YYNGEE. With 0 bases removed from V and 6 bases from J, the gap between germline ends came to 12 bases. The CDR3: CASSVDRVADGYTF. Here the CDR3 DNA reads TGTGCCAGCAGCGTAGATCGGGTTGCGGATGGCTACACCTTC.

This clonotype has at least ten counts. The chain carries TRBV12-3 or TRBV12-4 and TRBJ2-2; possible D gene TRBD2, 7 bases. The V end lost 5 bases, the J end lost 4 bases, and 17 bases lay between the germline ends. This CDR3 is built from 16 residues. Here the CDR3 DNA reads TGTGCCAGCAGTATAGGGGGGGCGGGAAGCACCGGGGAGCTGTTTTTT. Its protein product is CASSIGGAGSTGELFF.

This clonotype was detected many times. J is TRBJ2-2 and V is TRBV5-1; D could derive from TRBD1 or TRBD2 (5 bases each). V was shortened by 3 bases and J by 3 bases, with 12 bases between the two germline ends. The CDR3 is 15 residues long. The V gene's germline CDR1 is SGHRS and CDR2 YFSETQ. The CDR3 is CASSSRDVYTGELFF. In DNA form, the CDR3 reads TGCGCCAGCAGCTCCCGGGACGTCTACACCGGGGAGCTGTTTTTT. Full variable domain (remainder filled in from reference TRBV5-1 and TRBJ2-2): KAGVTQTPRYLIKTRGQQVTLSCSPISGHRSVSWYQQTPGQGLQFLFEYFSETQRNKGNFPGRFSGRQFSNSRSEMNVSTLELGDSALYLCASSSRDVYTGELFFGEGSRLTVL.

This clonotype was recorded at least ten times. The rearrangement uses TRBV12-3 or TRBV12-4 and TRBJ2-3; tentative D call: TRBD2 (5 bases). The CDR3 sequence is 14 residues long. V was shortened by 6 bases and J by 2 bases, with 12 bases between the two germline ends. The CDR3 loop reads CASRLLGNTDTQYF. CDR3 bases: TGTGCCAGCAGACTACTAGGGAACACAGATACGCAGTATTTT.

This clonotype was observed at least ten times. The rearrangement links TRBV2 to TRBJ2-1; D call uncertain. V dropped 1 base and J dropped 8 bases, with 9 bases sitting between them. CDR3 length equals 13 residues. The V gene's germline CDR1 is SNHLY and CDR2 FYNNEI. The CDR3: CASSEVGVDEQFF. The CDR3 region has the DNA TGTGCCAGCAGTGAAGTTGGGGTCGATGAGCAGTTCTTC.

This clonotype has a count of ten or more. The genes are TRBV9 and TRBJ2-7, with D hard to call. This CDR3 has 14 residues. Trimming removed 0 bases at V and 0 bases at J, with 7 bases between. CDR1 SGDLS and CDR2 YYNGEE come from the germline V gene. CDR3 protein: CASSVGDGSYEQYF. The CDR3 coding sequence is TGTGCCAGCAGCGTAGGCGACGGCTCCTACGAGCAGTACTTC.

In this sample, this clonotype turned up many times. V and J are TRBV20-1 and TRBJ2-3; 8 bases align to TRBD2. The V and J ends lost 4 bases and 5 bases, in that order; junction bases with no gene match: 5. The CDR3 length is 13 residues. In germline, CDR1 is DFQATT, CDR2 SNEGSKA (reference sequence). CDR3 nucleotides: TGCAGTGCTACCTCGGGGGGGCAAGATACGCAGTATTTT. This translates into CSATSGGQDTQYF.